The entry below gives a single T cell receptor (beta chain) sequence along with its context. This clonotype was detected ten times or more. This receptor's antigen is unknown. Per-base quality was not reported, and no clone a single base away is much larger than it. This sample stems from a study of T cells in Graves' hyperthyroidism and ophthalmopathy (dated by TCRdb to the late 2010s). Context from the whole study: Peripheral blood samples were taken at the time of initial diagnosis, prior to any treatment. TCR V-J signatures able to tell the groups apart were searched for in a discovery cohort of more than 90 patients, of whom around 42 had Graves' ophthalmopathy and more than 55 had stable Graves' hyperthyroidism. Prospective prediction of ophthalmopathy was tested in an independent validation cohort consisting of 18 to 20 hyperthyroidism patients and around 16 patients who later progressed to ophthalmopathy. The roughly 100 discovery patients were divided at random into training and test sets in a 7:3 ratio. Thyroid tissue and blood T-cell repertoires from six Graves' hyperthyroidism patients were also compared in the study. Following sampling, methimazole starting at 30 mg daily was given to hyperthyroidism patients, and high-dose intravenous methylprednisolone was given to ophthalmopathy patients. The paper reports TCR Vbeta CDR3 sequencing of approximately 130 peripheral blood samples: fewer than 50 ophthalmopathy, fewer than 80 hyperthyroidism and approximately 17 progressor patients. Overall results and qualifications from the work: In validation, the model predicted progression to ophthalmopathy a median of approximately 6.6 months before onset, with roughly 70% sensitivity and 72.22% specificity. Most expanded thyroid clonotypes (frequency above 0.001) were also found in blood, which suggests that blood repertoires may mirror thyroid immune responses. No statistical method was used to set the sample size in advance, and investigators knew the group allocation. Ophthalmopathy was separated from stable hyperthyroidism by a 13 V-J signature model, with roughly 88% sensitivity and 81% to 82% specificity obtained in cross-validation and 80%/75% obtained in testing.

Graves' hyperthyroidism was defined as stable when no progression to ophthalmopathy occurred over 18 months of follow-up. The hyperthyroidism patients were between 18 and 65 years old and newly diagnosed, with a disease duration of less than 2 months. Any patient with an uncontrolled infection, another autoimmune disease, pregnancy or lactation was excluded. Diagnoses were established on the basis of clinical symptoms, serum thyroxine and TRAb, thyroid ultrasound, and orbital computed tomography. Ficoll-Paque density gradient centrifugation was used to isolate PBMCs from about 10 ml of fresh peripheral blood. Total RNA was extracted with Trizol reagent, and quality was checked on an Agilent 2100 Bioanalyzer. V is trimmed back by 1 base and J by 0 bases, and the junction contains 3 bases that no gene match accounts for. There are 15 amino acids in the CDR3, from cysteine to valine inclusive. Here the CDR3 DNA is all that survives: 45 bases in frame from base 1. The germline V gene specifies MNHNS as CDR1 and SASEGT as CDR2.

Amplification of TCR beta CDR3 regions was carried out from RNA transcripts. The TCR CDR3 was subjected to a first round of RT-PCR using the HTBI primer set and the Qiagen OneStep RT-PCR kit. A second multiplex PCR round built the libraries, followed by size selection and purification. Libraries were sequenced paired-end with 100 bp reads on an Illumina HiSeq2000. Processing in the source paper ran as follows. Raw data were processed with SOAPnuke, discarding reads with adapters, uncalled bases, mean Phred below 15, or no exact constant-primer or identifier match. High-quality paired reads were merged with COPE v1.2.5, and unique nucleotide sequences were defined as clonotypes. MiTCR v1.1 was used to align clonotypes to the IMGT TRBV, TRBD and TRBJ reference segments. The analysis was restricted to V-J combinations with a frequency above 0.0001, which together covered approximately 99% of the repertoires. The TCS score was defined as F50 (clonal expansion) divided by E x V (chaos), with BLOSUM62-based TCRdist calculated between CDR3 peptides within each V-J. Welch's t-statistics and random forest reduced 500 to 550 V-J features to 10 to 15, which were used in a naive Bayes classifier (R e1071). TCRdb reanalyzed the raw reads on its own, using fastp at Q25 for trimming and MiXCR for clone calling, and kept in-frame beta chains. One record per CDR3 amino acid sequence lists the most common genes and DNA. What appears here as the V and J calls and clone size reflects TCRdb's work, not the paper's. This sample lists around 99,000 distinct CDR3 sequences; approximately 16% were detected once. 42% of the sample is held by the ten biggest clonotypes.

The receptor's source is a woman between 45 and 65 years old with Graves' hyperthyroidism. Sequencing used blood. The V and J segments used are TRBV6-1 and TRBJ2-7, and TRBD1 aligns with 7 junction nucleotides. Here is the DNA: TGTGCCAGCAGTGAAGAAGGGGGCAGCTCCTACGAGCAGTACGTC. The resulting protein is CASSEEGGSSYEQYV.